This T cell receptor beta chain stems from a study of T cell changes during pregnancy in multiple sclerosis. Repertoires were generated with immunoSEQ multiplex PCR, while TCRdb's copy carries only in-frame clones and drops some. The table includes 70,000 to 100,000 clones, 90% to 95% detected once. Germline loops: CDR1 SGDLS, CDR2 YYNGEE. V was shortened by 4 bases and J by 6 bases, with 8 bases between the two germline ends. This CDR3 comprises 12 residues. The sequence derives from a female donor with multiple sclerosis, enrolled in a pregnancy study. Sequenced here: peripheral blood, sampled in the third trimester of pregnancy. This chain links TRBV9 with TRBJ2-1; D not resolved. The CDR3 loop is CASSPEPNEQFF. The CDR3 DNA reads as TGTGCCAGCAGCCCCGAGCCCAATGAGCAGTTCTTC.